This passage covers 22 T cell receptor beta chains from one sample sequenced in a study of blood T cells in healthy people across ages (dated by TCRdb to about 2015). Libraries were made using 5' RACE. The sequencer was an Illumina HiSeq 2500. A second PCR of roughly 7 to 11 cycles was performed with a sample-barcoded 5' primer and a J-beta primer mix. Clones were called with MiXCR by TCRdb after fastp trimmed the public reads at Q25, and only in-frame beta chains were retained. CDR3 protein sequences are deduplicated, and each keeps its most common genes and DNA. The sample table shows around 1,000,000 distinct CDR3 sequences, and under 30% are seen once. The ten largest make up less than 0.85% of the sample. Separately, the same data were catalogued under a study of T cells of mothers and their children.

Material: blood. These receptors all stem from a girl aged 2-10 years in good health.

V is TRBV5-6 and J is TRBJ2-5; 13 positions match TRBD2. The junction had 5 bases not matched to a gene; V was cut back by 0 bases and J by 0 bases. This CDR3 is 18 amino acids long. CDR1 is SGHDT, CDR2 YYEEEE, per germline. The CDR3 coding sequence is TGTGCCAGCAGCTTGGCGACTAGCGGGAGGTTATACCAAGAGACCCAGTACTTC. As protein: CASSLATSGRLYQETQYF. The full variable domain, in which reference TRBV5-6 and TRBJ2-5 provide the parts outside the CDR3, is DAGVTQSPTHLIKTRGQQVTLRCSPKSGHDTVSWYQQALGQGPQFIFQYYEEEERQRGNFPDRFSGHQFPNYSSELNVNALLLGDSALYLCASSLATSGRLYQETQYFGPGTRLLVL.

This clonotype was counted only a few times. The CDR3 DNA is TGTGCCATCAGCTGGGACAGTTCCTACGAGCAGTACTTC. It codes for CAISWDSSYEQYF. The J gene is TRBJ2-5, the V gene TRBV10-3, with 7 bases aligning to TRBD1. Matching the DNA end better, TRBJ2-7 makes the J call doubtful. The CDR3 contains 13 residues. CDR1 and CDR2 from the germline V gene are ENHRY and SYGVKD.

The CDR3, as DNA: TGTGCCAGCAGTCCAGCTCAGGGGCACACTGAAGCTTTCTTT. This translates into CASSPAQGHTEAFF. The genes are TRBV28 and TRBJ1-1, with a weak D call TRBD1 (6 bases). V was pared by 5 bases and J by 3 bases, with 13 bases between. Per the germline V gene, CDR1 is MDHEN and CDR2 is SYDVKM. The CDR3 has 14 amino acids.

This clonotype was seen more than once but under ten times. The chain combines TRBV12-3 or TRBV12-4 with TRBJ2-3; TRBD1 agrees at 11 bases. CDR3 size: 15 residues. With 4 bases clipped from V and 3 bases from J, the junction kept 3 bases outside the gene matches. CDR3 nucleotide sequence: TGTGCCAGCAGTTCCCGGGACAGGGGGACAGATACGCAGTATTTT. It translates to CASSSRDRGTDTQYF.

This clonotype was picked up a small number of times. The J gene is TRBJ2-2, the V gene TRBV3-1, with TRBD2 identical over 7 bases. Germline CDR1 LGHDT, CDR2 YNNKEL (reference sequence). The CDR3 length is 15 residues. V lost 4 bases and J lost 8; bases outside the gene matches: 10. CDR3 sequence (DNA): TGTGCCAGCAGCCTCCGACTAGCCTCCTTAGGGGAGCTGTTTTTT. Amino acid sequence: CASSLRLASLGELFF.

This chain joins TRBV29-1 and TRBJ2-7; 9 nucleotides align to TRBD1. The CDR3 totals 15 residues. CDR1 and CDR2 from the germline V gene are SQVTM and ANQGSEA. The trim removed 1 base at V and 2 bases at J, leaving 6 bases unmatched. In DNA, the CDR3 is TGCAGCGTTGAAGGAGTACAGGGGGCCCCCTACGAGCAGTACTTC. This sequence encodes CSVEGVQGAPYEQYF.

This rearrangement joins TRBV28 to TRBJ1-5; 8 bases match TRBD1. The V gene's germline CDR1 is MDHEN and CDR2 SYDVKM. J gave up 3 bases and V 7 bases, and 11 bases lay outside the gene matches. This CDR3 is 16 amino acids long. The CDR3 is CASNSEVDRDNQPQHF. For the CDR3, the DNA is TGTGCCAGCAACAGCGAAGTGGACAGGGACAATCAGCCCCAGCATTTT.

The J gene is TRBJ1-5, the V gene TRBV2, with D hard to call. In germline, CDR1 is SNHLY, CDR2 FYNNEI. The CDR3 loop spans 13 amino acids. The V end was cut by 8 bases, the J end by 2 bases, with 10 bases between. The CDR3 here is CASAVSGNQPQHF. The CDR3 coding sequence is TGTGCCAGCGCGGTTAGTGGCAATCAGCCCCAGCATTTT.

The V and J genes are TRBV20-1 and TRBJ1-3; unclear D gene. With 1 base removed from V and 0 bases from J, the gap between germline ends came to 13 bases. The CDR3 loop spans 16 amino acids. Germline CDR1 and CDR2: DFQATT and SNEGSKA (reference sequence). The CDR3 DNA reads as TGCAGTGCTAGAGCAGAAGTGAGGGACTCTGGAAACACCATATATTTT. Translated, it gives CSARAEVRDSGNTIYF.

The chain uses TRBV12-3 or TRBV12-4 and TRBJ2-7; D is possibly TRBD1 (6 bases). This CDR3 comprises 13 residues. V was pared by 2 bases and J by 6 bases, with 11 bases between. The CDR3 is CASSLSWGREQYF. The CDR3, as DNA: TGTGCCAGCAGTTTAAGTTGGGGGCGCGAGCAGTACTTC.

This sequence joins TRBV6-6 and TRBJ1-2; a possible D gene is TRBD1 (6 bases). CDR1 MNHNY and CDR2 SVGAGI come from the germline V gene (reference sequence). The CDR3 sequence is 13 residues long. Trimming removed 11 bases from V and 4 bases from J, with 17 bases in between. CDR3 nucleotides: TGTGCCCGTCCCACCGAAGGGGGCTATGGCTACACCTTC. Its protein product is CARPTEGGYGYTF.

This chain links TRBV7-9 with TRBJ2-1; 7 bases line up with TRBD1. CDR1 and CDR2 from the germline V gene are SEHNR and FQNEAQ (reference sequence). V lost 2 bases and J lost 5; bases outside the gene matches: 6. CDR3 size: 15 residues. CDR3 sequence: CASSLRTGLHNEQFF. The CDR3 DNA is TGTGCCAGCAGCTTACGGACAGGATTACACAATGAGCAGTTCTTC.

In this sample, this clonotype turned up a few times. The chain has TRBV5-1 and TRBJ1-4, with D uncertain. Trimming cost V 4 bases and J 8 bases, with 18 bases left between them. The V gene's germline CDR1 is SGHRS and CDR2 YFSETQ. The CDR3 has 15 residues. The CDR3 region is CASSPLGVAQEKLFF. The CDR3 region has the DNA TGCGCCAGCAGCCCCCTCGGCGTTGCACAAGAAAAACTGTTTTTT.

Concerning this clonotype: The germline gene is not matched at one end of the junction; a read error may be the cause. CDR3: CVSSLARQGSYGYTF. CDR3 nucleotides: TGCGTCAGCAGCTTGGCACGACAGGGGTCCTATGGCTACACCTTC. The chain carries TRBV5-1 and TRBJ1-2; TRBD1 matches at 8 bases. Germline V gene sequence: CDR1 SGHRS, CDR2 YFSETQ. CDR3 size: 15 residues.

The rearrangement uses TRBV6-2 or TRBV6-3 and TRBJ2-1, with D tentatively TRBD1 (6 bases). Germline assignment: CDR1 MNHEY and CDR2 SVGEGT. CDR3 length: 15 amino acids. V shed 7 bases and J shed 3 bases, with 16 bases lying between them. CDR3: CASNLGQGLYNEQFF. CDR3 in DNA: TGTGCCAGCAACCTCGGGCAGGGGCTCTACAATGAGCAGTTCTTC.

This clonotype occurred a few times. CDR3 residues: CSVVYLAGEQFF. For the CDR3, the DNA is TGCAGCGTTGTATATCTAGCGGGTGAGCAGTTCTTC. The V and J genes are TRBV29-1 and TRBJ2-1; 8 positions agree with TRBD2. The germline gives CDR1 SQVTM, CDR2 ANQGSEA. V was clipped by 4 bases and J by 9 bases; unmatched bases: 5. CDR3 size: 12 residues.

Only a few counts were recorded for this clonotype. The chain employs TRBV2 and TRBJ2-7; a weak D match, TRBD2 (5 bases). Germline V CDR1 and CDR2: SNHLY, FYNNEI. The CDR3 is 13 residues long. The ends were cut back, 3 bases at V and 4 bases at J, with 10 bases in the middle. The CDR3 bases are TGTGCCAGCAGTGACAGCGGCAATTACGAGCAGTACTTC. It encodes CASSDSGNYEQYF.

The chain couples TRBV12-3 or TRBV12-4 to TRBJ2-5, with no clear D. With the DNA end fitting TRBJ2-7 better, the J assignment may be wrong. The CDR3 is 13 amino acids. The CDR3: CASSFRLGYEQYF. CDR3 DNA: TGTGCCAGCAGTTTCCGACTGGGCTACGAGCAGTACTTC.

This clonotype was found a few times. Its ends do not fully match the called genes, so a read error is possible. The rearrangement joins TRBV6-1 to TRBJ2-5; no reliable D call. The CDR3 contains 11 residues. Germline loops: CDR1 MNHNS, CDR2 SASEGT. The CDR3 sequence is CASSDTIEAHF. For the CDR3, the DNA is TGTGCCAGCAGTGACACCATCGAAGCTCACTTC.

The rearrangement joins TRBV7-2 to TRBJ2-7; 8 positions agree with TRBD1. The V and J ends lost 5 bases and 3 bases, in that order; junction bases with no gene match: 12. Germline CDR1 and CDR2: SGHTA and FQGNSA. The CDR3 runs to 16 residues. CDR3: CASSPQRAGQDYEQYF. The CDR3 region has the DNA TGTGCCAGCAGCCCCCAGAGGGCGGGACAGGACTACGAGCAGTACTTC.

The chain links TRBV29-1 to TRBJ2-2; D might be TRBD1 (5 bases). V was pared by 7 bases and J by 5 bases, with 14 bases between. The CDR3 has 13 residues. Germline CDR1 SQVTM, CDR2 ANQGSEA. The CDR3 coding sequence is TGCAGCGCCGCTAAAACAGGAACCGGGGAGCTGTTTTTT. Residues: CSAAKTGTGELFF.

A few counts support this clonotype. This rearrangement joins TRBV3-1 to TRBJ2-2; 8 bases are a match to TRBD2. The germline V gene has CDR1 LGHDT and CDR2 YNNKEL (reference sequence). The V and J ends lost 3 bases and 5 bases, in that order; junction bases with no gene match: 2. CDR3 length: 14 residues. CDR3 nucleotide sequence: TGTGCCAGCAGCCACCGGGAGGGAACCGGGGAGCTGTTTTTT. Amino acids: CASSHREGTGELFF.